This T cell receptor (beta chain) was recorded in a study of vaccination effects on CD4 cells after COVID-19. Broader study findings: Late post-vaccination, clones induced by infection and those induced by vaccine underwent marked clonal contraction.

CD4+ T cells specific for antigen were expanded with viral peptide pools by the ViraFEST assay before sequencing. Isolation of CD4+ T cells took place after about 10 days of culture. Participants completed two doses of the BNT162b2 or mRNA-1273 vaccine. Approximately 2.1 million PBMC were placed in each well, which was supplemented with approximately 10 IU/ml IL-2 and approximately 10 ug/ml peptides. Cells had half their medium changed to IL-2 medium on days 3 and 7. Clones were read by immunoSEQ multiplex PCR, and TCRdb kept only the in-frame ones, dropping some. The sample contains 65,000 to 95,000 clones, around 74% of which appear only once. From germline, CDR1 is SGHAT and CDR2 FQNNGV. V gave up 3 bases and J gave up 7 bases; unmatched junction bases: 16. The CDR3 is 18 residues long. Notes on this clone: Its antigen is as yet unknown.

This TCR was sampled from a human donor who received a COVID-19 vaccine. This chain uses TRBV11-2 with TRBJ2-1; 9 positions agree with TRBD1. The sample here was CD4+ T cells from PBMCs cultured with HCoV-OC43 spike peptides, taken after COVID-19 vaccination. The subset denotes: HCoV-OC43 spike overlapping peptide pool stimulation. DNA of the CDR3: TGTGCCAGCAGCTTCAGAGGGGTTGGACAGGGGCGTGGGAATGAGCAGTTCTTC. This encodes CASSFRGVGQGRGNEQFF.